These 14 T cell receptor beta chains share one sample of origin, sequenced in a study of CD8+CD57+ T cells in acquired aplastic anemia. Template material for TCR beta VDJ and CDR3 profiling consisted of genomic DNA. TCRdb used MiXCR to reprocess the reads, holding one entry per CDR3 protein. The table records a few hundred thousand distinct CDR3 sequences, approximately 55% of them present only once. The sequenced material came from sorted CD4+, CD8+, or CD8+CD57+ T cells (not recorded which) from PBMCs. All receptors derive from a human donor with severe aplastic anemia or a healthy control (not recorded which).

The V call is TRBV10-1, the J call TRBJ1-5; weak D call: TRBD1 (6 bases). The tail of the sequence fits TRBJ2-3 better, so the J call may be wrong. The CDR3 spans 15 residues. Germline assignment: CDR1 WNHNN and CDR2 SYGVQD (reference sequence). CDR3 in amino acids: CASSGAGVGEDTQYF. Here the CDR3 DNA reads TGCGCCAGCAGTGGGGCAGGGGTCGGCGAAGATACGCAGTATTTT.

The rearrangement joins TRBV20-1 to TRBJ2-3; 9 bases map to TRBD2. J lost 3 bases, V lost 4 bases, and 5 bases had no gene match. This CDR3 spans 14 amino acids. Germline V gene sequence: CDR1 DFQATT, CDR2 SNEGSKA (reference sequence). The CDR3 region has the DNA TGCAGTGCTATAGCGGGAGTTTGGACAGATACGCAGTATTTT. Residues: CSAIAGVWTDTQYF.

As for this clonotype: A much bigger clone sits one base away, suggesting this may be a read error. The chain links TRBV10-3 to TRBJ2-1; perhaps TRBD2 as D (5 bases). V lost 10 bases and J 10 bases, leaving 23 bases between the germline ends. CDR1 and CDR2 from the germline V gene are ENHRY and SYGVKD. The CDR3 has 14 amino acids. The CDR3 DNA follows: TGTGCCAGCAGGCTCTTTGGGAGAGCCTACGAGCAGTTCTTC. It encodes CASRLFGRAYEQFF.

This clonotype has just one count. V gene TRBV5-1 combines with J gene TRBJ1-1; 8 bases agree with TRBD1. The CDR3 is 19 amino acids. Germline loops: CDR1 SGHRS, CDR2 YFSETQ. V trimming: 1 base; J trimming: 2 bases; junction bases outside the gene matches: 16. The CDR3 nucleotides are TGCGCCAGCAGCTTGTTGACAGGGGTCGGACGATCCCTTAACACTGAAGCTTTCTTT. This translates into CASSLLTGVGRSLNTEAFF.

The table lists this clonotype with a few counts. The junction departs from the called germline gene at one end, perhaps through a read error. The CDR3 reads CASSLGSNQETQYF. The CDR3 DNA is TGTGCTAGCAGCTTAGGTTCTAATCAAGAGACCCAGTACTTC. This chain uses TRBV7-9 with TRBJ2-5; unclear D gene. Germline loops: CDR1 SEHNR, CDR2 FQNEAQ (reference sequence). This CDR3 has 14 residues.

This clonotype appeared many times. J is TRBJ1-3 and V is TRBV7-2, with D maybe TRBD1 (6 bases). The CDR3 has 16 amino acids. Germline CDR1 reads SGHTA; CDR2 reads FQGNSA. V shed 1 base and J shed 4 bases, with 14 bases lying between them. CDR3 bases: TGTGCCAGCAGCTTAGTGGGGGCAGGGTCAGGAAACACCATATATTTT. Encoded protein: CASSLVGAGSGNTIYF.

This sequence joins TRBV20-1 and TRBJ1-2; D gene ambiguous. Germline loops: CDR1 DFQATT, CDR2 SNEGSKA (reference sequence). V shed 4 bases and J shed 4 bases, with 16 bases lying between them. The CDR3 has 14 amino acids. The CDR3 sequence is CSATTVGILYGYTF. In DNA form, the CDR3 reads TGCAGTGCTACGACGGTTGGGATTCTCTATGGCTACACCTTC.

This clonotype was counted many times. The DNA for the CDR3 is TGTGCCACCAGCATGGGGCTGGGGGGGCGGGCTGAAGCTTTCTTT. Its translation: CATSMGLGGRAEAFF. V usage is TRBV15 and J usage is TRBJ1-1, with a possible D match to TRBD1 (6 bases). The CDR3 loop spans 15 amino acids. Trimming left V 4 bases short and J 6 bases short, with 18 bases between. The germline V gene encodes CDR1 LNHNV and CDR2 YYDKDF (reference sequence).

The chain uses TRBV25-1 and TRBJ1-5; D may be TRBD1 (5 bases). This CDR3 is 14 amino acids long. V was clipped by 8 bases and J by 0 bases, with 11 bases between them. Germline CDR1 MGHDK, CDR2 SYGVNS. The CDR3 region is CASPGTDSNQPQHF. CDR3 DNA: TGTGCCAGCCCTGGGACGGATAGCAATCAGCCCCAGCATTTT.

In regard to this clonotype: One end of the junction is discordant with germline, which a read error may explain. V gene TRBV7-2 combines with J gene TRBJ2-3; D perhaps matches TRBD2 (6 bases). Germline V CDR1 and CDR2: SGHTA, FQGNSA. The CDR3 has 15 residues. The DNA of the CDR3 is TGTGCCAGCAGCTTAGGGCGGGATGCAGCCGATATGCAGTATTTT. Translated: CASSLGRDAADMQYF.

The chain uses TRBV7-8 and TRBJ2-3; D uncertain. The germline V gene has CDR1 SGHVS and CDR2 FQNEAQ. The V end lost 5 bases, the J end lost 1 base, and 16 bases lay between the germline ends. This CDR3 comprises 16 residues. The CDR3 loop is CASSPLALEGTDTQYF. The DNA for the CDR3 is TGTGCCAGCAGCCCCCTCGCCCTAGAGGGCACAGATACGCAGTATTTT.

As concerns this clonotype: Compared with germline, one end of the junction differs, possibly owing to a read error. V is TRBV10-3 and J is TRBJ1-3; D may be TRBD1 (6 bases). Germline V gene lookup returns CDR1 ENHRY and CDR2 SYGVKD. This CDR3 is 15 amino acids long. The CDR3: CATLGHAGGGNTIYF. DNA for the CDR3: TGCGCCACCCTGGGACATGCGGGCGGTGGAAACACCATATATTTT.

The chain uses TRBV28 and TRBJ1-5; the D gene is possibly TRBD1 (6 bases). The CDR3 loop spans 17 amino acids. V gave up 5 bases and J gave up 1 base, with 18 bases separating them. Germline CDR1 MDHEN, CDR2 SYDVKM. CDR3 coding DNA: TGTGCCAGCAGTCCTTCATCTCAACAGGGAAGCAATCAGCCCCAGCATTTT. The encoded protein is CASSPSSQQGSNQPQHF.

This clonotype is a singleton in its sample. One end of the junction is discordant with germline, which a read error may explain. V usage is TRBV7-9 and J usage is TRBJ2-7; D gene unclear. Per the germline V gene, CDR1 is SEHNR and CDR2 is FQNEAQ (reference sequence). This CDR3 spans 14 amino acids. CDR3 region: CDSSRTSPGYEQYF. The CDR3 DNA is TGTGACAGCAGTCGAACCTCCCCCGGTTACGAGCAGTACTTC.